This TCR beta chain was found in a study of T cells in Graves' hyperthyroidism and ophthalmopathy. Study summary: Before any treatment, at initial diagnosis, peripheral blood was collected.

Amplification targeted TCR beta CDR3 regions from RNA transcripts. First-round RT-PCR targeting the TCR CDR3 was performed with the HTBI primer set. Each CDR3 protein is one row after TCRdb ran MiXCR on the multiplex PCR reads. Of 600,000 to 800,000 distinct CDR3 sequences listed, approximately 40% are singletons. Germline CDR1 reads SGHTA; CDR2 reads FQGNSA. The CDR3 sequence is 17 residues long. With V trimmed by 5 bases and J by 1 base, 13 bases remained unmatched. Diagnosing involved the use of clinical symptoms, serum thyroxine and TRAb, thyroid ultrasound and orbital computed tomography. From approximately 9.3 ml of fresh peripheral blood, PBMCs were isolated.

This clonotype was obtained from a woman aged 40 to 55 with Graves' hyperthyroidism. Source material: blood. This sequence joins TRBV7-2 and TRBJ2-7; 8 bases match TRBD2. CDR3 DNA sequence: TGTGCCAGCAGCCGGGGGGGATTGGGGGGGTTGTCCTACGAGCAGTACTTC. The encoded protein is CASSRGGLGGLSYEQYF. The whole variable domain, remainder taken from reference TRBV7-2 and TRBJ2-7, is GAGVSQSPSNKVTEKGKDVELRCDPISGHTALYWYRQSLGQGLEFLIYFQGNSAPDKSGLPSDRFSAERTGGSVSTLTIQRTQQEDSAVYLCASSRGGLGGLSYEQYFGPGTRLTVT.